This T cell receptor (beta chain) was identified during a study of memory CD4+ T cells and cytomegalovirus serostatus. Study results and limitations: Each of approximately 73 CMV-associated TCRbeta sequences occurred in one to five individuals.

Notes on this clone: The antigen is undetermined.

The CDR3 contains 12 residues. The ends were cut back, 3 bases at V and 0 bases at J, with 2 bases in the middle. The germline gives CDR1 KGHSH, CDR2 LQKENI. The sort gate was single viable CD3+CD4+CD8-CD45RO+ cells for memory CD4+ T cells. Using immunoSEQ multiplex PCR, the repertoire was profiled, and TCRdb retains in-frame clones only, with some absent. This table holds about 48,000 clones, roughly 73% found once. The chain is built from TRBV18 and TRBJ2-5; D gene ambiguous. The receptor was isolated from an adult in good health and CMV-seronegative. The specimen was memory CD4+ T cells from blood. DNA for the CDR3: TGTGCCAGCTCACCGTACCAAGAGACCCAGTACTTC. This gives the protein CASSPYQETQYF.